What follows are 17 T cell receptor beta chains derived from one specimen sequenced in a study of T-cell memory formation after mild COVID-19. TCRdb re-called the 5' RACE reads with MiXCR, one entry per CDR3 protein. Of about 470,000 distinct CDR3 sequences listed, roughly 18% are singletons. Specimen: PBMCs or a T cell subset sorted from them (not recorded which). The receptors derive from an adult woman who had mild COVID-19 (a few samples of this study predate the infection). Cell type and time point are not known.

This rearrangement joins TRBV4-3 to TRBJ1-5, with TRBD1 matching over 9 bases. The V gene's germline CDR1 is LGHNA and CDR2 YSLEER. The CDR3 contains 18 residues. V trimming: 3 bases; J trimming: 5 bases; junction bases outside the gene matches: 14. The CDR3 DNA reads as TGCGCCAGCAGCCATAATAGTTTTTACAGGGGGCGCGATCAGCCCCAGCATTTT. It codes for CASSHNSFYRGRDQPQHF.

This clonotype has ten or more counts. CDR3 loop: CASSPRTGLNSPLHF. In DNA form, the CDR3 reads TGTGCCAGCAGCCCCCGGACAGGGTTGAATTCACCCCTCCACTTT. The V gene is TRBV9, the J gene TRBJ1-6; 8 positions agree with TRBD1. The CDR3 consists of 15 residues. Germline-derived CDR1 and CDR2 are SGDLS and YYNGEE. J was trimmed by 7 bases and V by 4 bases; bases with no gene match: 7. The variable domain in full, with the rest retrieved from reference TRBV9 and TRBJ1-6, is DSGVTQTPKHLITATGQRVTLRCSPRSGDLSVYWYQQSLDQGLQFLIQYYNGEERAKGNILERFSAQQFPDLHSELNLSSLELGDSALYFCASSPRTGLNSPLHFGNGTRLTVT.

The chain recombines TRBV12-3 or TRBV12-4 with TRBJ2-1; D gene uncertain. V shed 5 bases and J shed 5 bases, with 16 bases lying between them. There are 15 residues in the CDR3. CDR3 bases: TGTGCCAGCAGTCTCGGGTTGGGCCTTCACAATGAGCAGTTCTTC. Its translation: CASSLGLGLHNEQFF.

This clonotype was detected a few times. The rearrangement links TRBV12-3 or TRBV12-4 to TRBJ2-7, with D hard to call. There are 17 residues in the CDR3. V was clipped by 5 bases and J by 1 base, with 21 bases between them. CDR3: CASSATLDGRLSYEQYF. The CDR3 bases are TGTGCCAGCAGTGCTACCCTAGACGGGCGACTTTCCTACGAGCAGTACTTC.

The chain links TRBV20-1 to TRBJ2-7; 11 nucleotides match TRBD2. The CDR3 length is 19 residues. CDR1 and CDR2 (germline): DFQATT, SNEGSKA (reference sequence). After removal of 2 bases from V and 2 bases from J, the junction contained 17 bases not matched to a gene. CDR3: CSARLLRGRLAGGPYEQYF. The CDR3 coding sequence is TGCAGTGCTAGACTACTCAGGGGTAGGCTAGCGGGAGGACCCTACGAGCAGTACTTC.

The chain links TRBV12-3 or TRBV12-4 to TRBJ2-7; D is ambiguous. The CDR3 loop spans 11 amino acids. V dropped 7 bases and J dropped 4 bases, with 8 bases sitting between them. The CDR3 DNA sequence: TGTGCCAGCATGAAGAGTTACGAGCAGTACTTC. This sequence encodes CASMKSYEQYF.

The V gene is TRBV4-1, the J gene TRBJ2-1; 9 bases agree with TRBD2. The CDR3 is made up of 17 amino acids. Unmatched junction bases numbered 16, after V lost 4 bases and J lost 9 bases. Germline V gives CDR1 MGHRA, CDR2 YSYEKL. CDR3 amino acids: CASSLLVESGRWGEQFF. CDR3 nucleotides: TGCGCCAGCAGCCTCTTAGTGGAGAGCGGGAGGTGGGGTGAGCAGTTCTTC.

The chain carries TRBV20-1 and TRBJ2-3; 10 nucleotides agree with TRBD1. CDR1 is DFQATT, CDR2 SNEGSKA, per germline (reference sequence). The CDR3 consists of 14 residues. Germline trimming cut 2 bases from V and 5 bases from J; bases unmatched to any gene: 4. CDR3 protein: CSARRTGGQDTQYF. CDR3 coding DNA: TGCAGTGCTAGACGGACAGGGGGGCAAGATACGCAGTATTTT.

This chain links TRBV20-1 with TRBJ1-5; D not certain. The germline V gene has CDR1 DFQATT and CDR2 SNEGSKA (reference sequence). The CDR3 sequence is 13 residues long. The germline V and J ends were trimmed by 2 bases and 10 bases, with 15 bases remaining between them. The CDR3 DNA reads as TGCAGTGCTAGAATGTCAGGTATCTATCCCCAGCATTTT. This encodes CSARMSGIYPQHF.

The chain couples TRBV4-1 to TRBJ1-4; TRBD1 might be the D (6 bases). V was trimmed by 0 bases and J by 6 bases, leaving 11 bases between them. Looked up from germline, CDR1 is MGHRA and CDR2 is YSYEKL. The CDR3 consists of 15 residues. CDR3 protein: CASSQDSGVDEKLFF. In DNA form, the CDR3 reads TGCGCCAGCAGCCAAGATTCAGGGGTGGATGAAAAACTGTTTTTT.

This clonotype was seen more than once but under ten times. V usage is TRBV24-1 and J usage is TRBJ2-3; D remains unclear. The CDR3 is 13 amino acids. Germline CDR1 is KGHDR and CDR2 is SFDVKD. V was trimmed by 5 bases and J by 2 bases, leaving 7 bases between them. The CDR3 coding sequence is TGTGCCACCAGTGTATCTGACACAGATACGCAGTATTTT. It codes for CATSVSDTDTQYF.

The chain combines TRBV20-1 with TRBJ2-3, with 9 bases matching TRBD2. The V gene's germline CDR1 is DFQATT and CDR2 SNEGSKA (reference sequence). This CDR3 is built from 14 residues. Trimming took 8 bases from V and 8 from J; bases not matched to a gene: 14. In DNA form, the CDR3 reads TGCAGTTCTCCTTGGCGGGGGGGGCCCCCTACGCAGTATTTT. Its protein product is CSSPWRGGPPTQYF.

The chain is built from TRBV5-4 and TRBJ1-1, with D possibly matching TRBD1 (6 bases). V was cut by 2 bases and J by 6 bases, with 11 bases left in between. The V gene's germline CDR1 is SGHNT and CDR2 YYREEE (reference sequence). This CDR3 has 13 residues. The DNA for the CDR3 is TGTGCCAGCAGCTTTGGACAGCACGCTGAAGCTTTCTTT. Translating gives CASSFGQHAEAFF.

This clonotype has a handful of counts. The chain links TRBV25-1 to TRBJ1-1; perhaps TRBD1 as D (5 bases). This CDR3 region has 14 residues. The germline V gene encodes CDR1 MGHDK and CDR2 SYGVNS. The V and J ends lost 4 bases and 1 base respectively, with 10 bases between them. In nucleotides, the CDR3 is TGTGCCAGCAGTGTGGTGGGGGGGAACACTGAAGCTTTCTTT. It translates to CASSVVGGNTEAFF.

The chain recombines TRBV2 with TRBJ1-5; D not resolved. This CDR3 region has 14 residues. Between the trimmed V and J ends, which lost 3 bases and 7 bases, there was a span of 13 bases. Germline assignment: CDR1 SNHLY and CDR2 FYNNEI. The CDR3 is CASSESGFGQPQHF. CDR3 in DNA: TGTGCCAGCAGTGAGAGCGGGTTCGGACAGCCCCAGCATTTT.

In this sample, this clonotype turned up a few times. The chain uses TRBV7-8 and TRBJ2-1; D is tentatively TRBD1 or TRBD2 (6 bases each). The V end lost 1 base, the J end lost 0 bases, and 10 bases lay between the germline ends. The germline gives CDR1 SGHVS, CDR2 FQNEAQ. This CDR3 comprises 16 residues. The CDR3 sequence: CASSLGEGGSYNEQFF. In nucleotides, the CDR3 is TGTGCCAGCAGCTTAGGAGAGGGGGGCTCCTACAATGAGCAGTTCTTC.

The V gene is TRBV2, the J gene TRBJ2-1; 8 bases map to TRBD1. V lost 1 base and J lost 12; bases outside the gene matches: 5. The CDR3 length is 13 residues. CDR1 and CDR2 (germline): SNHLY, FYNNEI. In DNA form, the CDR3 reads TGTGCCAGCAGTGAAGAGCAGGGGGCGATGCAGTTCTTC. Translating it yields CASSEEQGAMQFF.